These T cell receptor beta chains were read from a single sample in a study of blood T cell repertoires in COVID-19. Only in-frame clones appear in the TCRdb table, and some are missing; sequencing was by immunoSEQ multiplex PCR. The sample has around 270,000 clones, around 89% seen once; the top ten hold approximately 4.2%. Sequenced material: peripheral blood. Receptors originate from a man aged 40-55 years with acute or convalescent COVID-19. CDR3s include the opening cysteine and the closing phenylalanine or tryptophan. D genes are given only for firm matches. Clone sizes are given selectively: once, few, many, or a class where the clone is expanded.

CDR3 protein | CDR3 DNA | J gene | D gene | clone size | V gene
CASSSKSEMNTEAFF | TGCGCCAGCAGTTCTAAGTCGGAGATGAACACTGAAGCTTTCTTT | TRBJ1-1 | NA | NA | TRBV10-2
CAWSPGQGIYVDYTF | TGTGCCTGGAGCCCGGGACAGGGGATTTATGTGGACTACACCTTC | TRBJ1-2 | TRBD1 | once | TRBV30
CSATATGRHGYTF | TGCAGCGCAACCGCGACAGGGCGGCATGGCTACACCTTC | TRBJ1-2 | TRBD1 | once | TRBV29-1
CASSLWEGQPQHF | TGTGCCAGCAGTTTATGGGAGGGGCAGCCCCAGCATTTT | TRBJ1-5 | NA | NA | TRBV27
CASSDRTAIYYGYTF | TGTGCCAGCAGTGATCGTACAGCAATTTACTATGGCTACACCTTC | TRBJ1-2 | NA | NA | TRBV6-1
CASSLEGADGYTF | TGTGCCAGCAGCTTAGAGGGGGCGGATGGCTACACCTTC | TRBJ1-2 | TRBD1 | few | TRBV7-9
CASSYSSGFSYEQYF | TGTGCCAGCAGTTACTCTAGCGGGTTCTCCTACGAGCAGTACTTC | TRBJ2-7 | TRBD2 | NA | TRBV6-5
CASSSLTGGNTNLHF | TGCGCCAGCAGCTCGCTGACAGGGGGCAATACCAACCTCCACTTT | TRBJ1-6 | TRBD1 | NA | TRBV5-1
CSVRPLSGTEAFF | TGCAGCGTCCGTCCCCTAAGTGGCACTGAAGCTTTCTTT | TRBJ1-1 | NA | NA | TRBV29-1
CASSPRTGRYGYTF | TGTGCCAGCAGTCCCCGGACAGGGCGATATGGCTACACCTTC | TRBJ1-2 | TRBD1 | NA | TRBV2
CAWSRPGSVGTEAFF | TGTGCCTGGTCACGGCCGGGGTCGGTCGGCACTGAAGCTTTCTTT | TRBJ1-1 | NA | NA | TRBV30
CASGLGLVSSYNEQFF | TGTGCTAGTGGTTTGGGTCTGGTGAGCTCCTACAATGAGCAGTTCTTC | TRBJ2-1 | NA | NA | TRBV12-5
CASSLRTEAFF | TGTGCCAGCAGCTTACGGACTGAAGCTTTCTTT | TRBJ1-1 | NA | few | TRBV7-2
CASSLDRPNTGELFF | TGTGCCAGCAGCTTGGACAGGCCGAACACCGGGGAGCTGTTTTTT | TRBJ2-2 | NA | NA | TRBV5-4
CASSRRNEAFF | TGTGCCAGCTCGCGGAGGAATGAAGCTTTCTTT | TRBJ1-1 | NA | NA | TRBV2
CAPPGTSGGATGELFF | TGTGCCCCGCCCGGAACTAGCGGGGGGGCCACCGGGGAGCTGTTTTTT | TRBJ2-2 | NA | NA | TRBV21-1
CASSPRAGTQEGYTF | TGTGCCAGCAGCCCTAGAGCCGGGACTCAGGAGGGCTACACCTTC | TRBJ1-2 | NA | few | TRBV7-2
CASSEVAGVSYEQYF | TGCGCCAGCAGTGAGGTAGCAGGGGTCTCCTACGAGCAGTACTTC | TRBJ2-7 | NA | NA | TRBV10-1
CASSPRGNEQYF | TGTGCCAGCAGCCCGCGGGGTAACGAGCAGTACTTC | TRBJ2-7 | NA | NA | TRBV13
CASSLLPRDEAFF | TGTGCCAGCTCCCTATTACCCAGGGATGAGGCTTTCTTT | TRBJ1-1 | NA | few | TRBV18
CASSLQLNYGYTF | TGTGCCAGCAGTTTACAGCTTAACTATGGCTACACCTTC | TRBJ1-2 | NA | NA | TRBV6-2/TRBV6-3
CASSRQDTKVSGNTIYF | TGTGCCAGCAGTAGGCAGGACACTAAGGTCTCTGGAAACACCATATATTTT | TRBJ1-3 | NA | NA | TRBV3-1/TRBV3-2
CASSQASGGATDTQYF | TGTGCCAGCAGCCAAGCTAGCGGGGGGGCCACAGATACGCAGTATTTT | TRBJ2-3 | TRBD2 | NA | TRBV4-2
CASSLGTRLTPLHF | TGTGCCAGCAGTCTGGGGACACGGCTTACACCCCTCCACTTT | TRBJ1-6 | NA | NA | TRBV6-5
CASSPDRRYGYTF | TGTGCCAGCAGCCCGGACAGGAGATATGGCTACACCTTC | TRBJ1-2 | TRBD1 | once | TRBV7-2
CASSPRVTGELFF | TGTGCCAGCTCACCGAGGGTCACCGGGGAGCTGTTTTTT | TRBJ2-2 | NA | once | TRBV18
CASSLAGGELFF | TGCGCCAGCAGCTTGGCAGGCGGGGAGCTGTTTTTT | TRBJ2-2 | NA | NA | TRBV5-1
CASRSGTPNEQFF | TGTGCCAGCAGATCCGGGACACCCAATGAGCAGTTCTTC | TRBJ2-1 | NA | NA | TRBV6-5
CASSQSLAGAPGEQFF | TGTGCCAGCAGCCAATCTCTAGCGGGGGCCCCGGGTGAGCAGTTCTTC | TRBJ2-1 | TRBD2 | NA | TRBV4-2
CASRPDRDLGYTF | TGTGCCAGCAGACCCGACAGGGATTTAGGCTACACCTTC | TRBJ1-2 | TRBD1 | NA | TRBV5-4
CASSLNPGTGGDYGYTF | TGTGCCAGCAGCTTAAATCCCGGGACAGGGGGTGACTATGGCTACACCTTC | TRBJ1-2 | TRBD1 | NA | TRBV9